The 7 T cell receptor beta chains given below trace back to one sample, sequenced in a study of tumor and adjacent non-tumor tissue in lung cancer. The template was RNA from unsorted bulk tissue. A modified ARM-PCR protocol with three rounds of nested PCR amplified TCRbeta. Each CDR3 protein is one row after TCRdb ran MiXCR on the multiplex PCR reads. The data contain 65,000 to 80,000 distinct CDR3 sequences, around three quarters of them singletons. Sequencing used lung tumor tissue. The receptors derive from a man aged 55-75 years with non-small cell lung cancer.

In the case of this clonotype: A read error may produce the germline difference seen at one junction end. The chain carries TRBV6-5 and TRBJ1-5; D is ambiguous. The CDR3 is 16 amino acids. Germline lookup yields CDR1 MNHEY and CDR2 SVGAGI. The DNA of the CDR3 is TGTGCCAGCAGCCGGGTGTCGTCAGATAGCAATCAGCCCCAGCATTTC. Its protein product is CASSRVSSDSNQPQHF.

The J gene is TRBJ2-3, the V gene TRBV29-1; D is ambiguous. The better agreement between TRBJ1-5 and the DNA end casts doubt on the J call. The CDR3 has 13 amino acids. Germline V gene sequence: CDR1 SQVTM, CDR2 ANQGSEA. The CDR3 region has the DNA TGCAGCGTTCGAACTAGCGGATCAGATACGCAGCATTTT. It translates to CSVRTSGSDTQHF.

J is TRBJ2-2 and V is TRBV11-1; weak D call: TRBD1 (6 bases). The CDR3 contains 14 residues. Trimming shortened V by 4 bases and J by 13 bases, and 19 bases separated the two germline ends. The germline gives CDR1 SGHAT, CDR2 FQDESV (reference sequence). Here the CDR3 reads CASSYTSGTRGLFF. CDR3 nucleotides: TGTGCCAGCAGCTATACCAGTGGCACCAGGGGGCTGTTTTTT.

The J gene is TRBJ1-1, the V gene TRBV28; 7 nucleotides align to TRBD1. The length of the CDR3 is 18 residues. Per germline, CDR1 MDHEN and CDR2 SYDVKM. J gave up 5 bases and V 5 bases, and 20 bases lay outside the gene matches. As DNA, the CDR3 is TGTGCCAGCAGTCCCCTCCTGGGGTACAGGACAGGTCTAACTGAAGCTTTCTTT. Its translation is CASSPLLGYRTGLTEAFF. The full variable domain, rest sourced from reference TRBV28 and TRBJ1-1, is DVKVTQSSRYLVKRTGEKVFLECVQDMDHENMFWYRQDPGLGLRLIYFSYDVKMKEKGDIPEGYSVSREKKERFSLILESASTNQTSMYLCASSPLLGYRTGLTEAFFGQGTRLTVV.

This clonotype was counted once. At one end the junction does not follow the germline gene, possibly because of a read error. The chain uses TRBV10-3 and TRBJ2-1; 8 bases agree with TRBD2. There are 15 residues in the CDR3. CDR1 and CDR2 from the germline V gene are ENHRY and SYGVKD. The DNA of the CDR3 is TGTGCCGTCAGTGCTCAACTAGCGGCCAACAATGAGCAGTTCTTC. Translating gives CAVSAQLAANNEQFF.

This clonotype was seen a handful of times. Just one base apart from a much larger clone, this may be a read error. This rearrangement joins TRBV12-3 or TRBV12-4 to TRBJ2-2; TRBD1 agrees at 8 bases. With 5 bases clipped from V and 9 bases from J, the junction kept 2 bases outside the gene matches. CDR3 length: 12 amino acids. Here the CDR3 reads CASSQGARELFF. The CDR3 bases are TGTGCCAGCAGTCAGGGGGCCCGGGAGCTGTTTTTT.

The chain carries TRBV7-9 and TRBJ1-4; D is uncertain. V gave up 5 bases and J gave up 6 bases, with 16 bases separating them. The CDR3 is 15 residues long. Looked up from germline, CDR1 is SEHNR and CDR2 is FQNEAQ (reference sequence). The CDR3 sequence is CASSPILDGYEKLFF. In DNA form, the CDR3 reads TGTGCCAGCAGCCCTATCCTGGACGGCTATGAAAAACTGTTTTTT.